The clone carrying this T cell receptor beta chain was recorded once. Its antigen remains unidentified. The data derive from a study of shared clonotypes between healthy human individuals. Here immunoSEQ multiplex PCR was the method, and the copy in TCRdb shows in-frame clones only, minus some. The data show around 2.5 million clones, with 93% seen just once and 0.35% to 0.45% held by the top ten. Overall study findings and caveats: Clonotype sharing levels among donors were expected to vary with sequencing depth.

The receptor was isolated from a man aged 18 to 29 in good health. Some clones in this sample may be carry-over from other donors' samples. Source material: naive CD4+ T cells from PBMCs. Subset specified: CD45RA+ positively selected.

The CDR3 is CASEGGRGNQPQHF. In DNA form, the CDR3 reads TGTGCCAGCGAGGGGGGGAGGGGCAATCAGCCCCAGCATTTT. The V call is TRBV2, the J call TRBJ1-5; tentative D call: TRBD1 (6 bases). CDR3 length: 14 amino acids. Looked up from germline, CDR1 is SNHLY and CDR2 is FYNNEI. Trimming took off 8 bases at V and 2 bases at J, with 13 bases between the two ends.